This TCR beta chain was identified in a study of immune characterization of retroperitoneal liposarcoma. In TCRdb, the PCR reads were re-called with MiXCR into one record per CDR3 protein. The table shows more than 10,000 distinct CDR3 sequences, with less than 30% occurring only once. Germline CDR1 is WSHSY and CDR2 is SAAADI. The CDR3 spans 13 residues. With 3 bases removed from V and 13 bases from J, the gap between germline ends came to 16 bases. Judged by abundance, this clonotype is medium-sized. Source material: tumor tissue. The sequence was collected from a male donor with retroperitoneal liposarcoma. The V gene is TRBV10-2, the J gene TRBJ2-1; a possible D gene is TRBD2 (7 bases). CDR3 nucleotides: TGCGCCAGCAGTGATCCAGGGCGGGGGCAACAGTTCTTC. Protein sequence: CASSDPGRGQQFF.